A selection of T cell receptor beta chains follows, all from one sample in a study of shared clonotypes between healthy human individuals. The method was immunoSEQ multiplex PCR; TCRdb's version includes in-frame clones alone and lacks a portion of them. The table records some 240,000 clones, 65% of them present only once. Sequenced input: memory CD4+ T cells sorted from blood. The receptors come from a man under 40 in good health. CDR3s include the opening cysteine and the closing phenylalanine or tryptophan. The D gene is left open where the match is weak. Expanded clones get a size class; other rows say once, few or many, or leave the size out.

>few|TRBV28|TRBJ1-2|13|NA
TGTGCCAGCAGTTTCACAGAGGACTATGGCTACACCTTC
CASSFTEDYGYTF
>NA|TRBV7-6|TRBJ2-6|18|NA
TGTGCCAGCAGCTTATGGGGGGCAGGTAGTACTGGGGCCAACGTCCTGACTTTC
CASSLWGAGSTGANVLTF
>NA|TRBV14|TRBJ2-1|17|TRBD2
TGTGCCAGCAGCCAAGGGACTAGCGGGAGAAGTGGGAATGAGCAGTTCTTC
CASSQGTSGRSGNEQFF
>NA|TRBV5-1|TRBJ2-2|13|NA
TGCGCCAGCAGCGTGAGGTGGGCCGGGGAGCTGTTTTTT
CASSVRWAGELFF
>NA|TRBV19|TRBJ2-7|14|NA
TGTGCCAGTAGTTACGAGGCCGGGCCCTACGAGCAGTACTTC
CASSYEAGPYEQYF
>NA|TRBV6-6|TRBJ2-7|16|TRBD2
TGTGCCAGCAGCCAGAAGCTAGCGGCATTTACCTACGAGCAGTACTTC
CASSQKLAAFTYEQYF
>few|TRBV2|TRBJ2-7|18|TRBD2
TGTGCCAGCGCTATTACAGGGACTAGCGGGAGTAGGACTTACGAGCAGTACTTC
CASAITGTSGSRTYEQYF
>NA|TRBV7-2|TRBJ2-5|14|NA
TGTGCCAGCAGCCCGTACGAGTGGGTGGAGACCCAGTACTTC
CASSPYEWVETQYF
>NA|TRBV7-7|TRBJ2-5|14|NA
TGTGCTAGCAGCTTTAGGGCCAACCAGGGGACCCAGTACTTC
CASSFRANQGTQYF
>NA|TRBV5-5|TRBJ2-7|17|TRBD2
TGTGCCAGCAGCTTTGGGGGACTAGCGGGAGGCTCCTACGAGCAGTACTTC
CASSFGGLAGGSYEQYF
>NA|TRBV7-9|TRBJ1-1|14|NA
TGTGCCAGCAGCTTACAGGGGTCGGCCACTGAAGCTTTCTTT
CASSLQGSATEAFF
>many|TRBV11-1|TRBJ2-1|14|NA
TGTGCCAGCACGTCCGAGGCTTCGTACAATGAGCAGTTCTTC
CASTSEASYNEQFF
>NA|TRBV14|TRBJ2-3|14|NA
TGTGCCAGCAGCCCGACGAGACAGACAGATACGCAGTATTTT
CASSPTRQTDTQYF
>NA|TRBV5-1|TRBJ1-5|15|NA
TGCGCCAGCAGCTTGAACGGAGATAGCAATCAGCCCCAGCATTTT
CASSLNGDSNQPQHF
>NA|TRBV7-2|TRBJ2-5|15|NA
TGTGCCAGCAGCTTAGGGACCGGGTACCAAGAGACCCAGTACTTC
CASSLGTGYQETQYF
>NA|TRBV28|TRBJ2-7|12|TRBD2
TGTGCCAGCGGCTCGGGGGGATACGAGCAGTACTTC
CASGSGGYEQYF
>NA|TRBV7-2|TRBJ1-2|14|TRBD1
TGTGCCAGCAGCTTAGTACTAGGACAGGGGGCAGGTACCTTC
CASSLVLGQGAGTF
>once|TRBV14|TRBJ2-5|12|NA
TGTGCCAGCAGCCAAGCTAGGGAGACCCAGTACTTC
CASSQARETQYF
>NA|TRBV29-1|TRBJ2-5|13|TRBD2
TGCAGCGCCCCGGGACTAGCTTCGGAGACCCAGTACTTC
CSAPGLASETQYF
>NA|TRBV5-5|TRBJ2-1|14|TRBD1
TGTGCCAGCGTTATGGACAGGGGTTTCAATGAGCAGTTCTTC
CASVMDRGFNEQFF
>NA|TRBV7-9|TRBJ1-2|13|NA
TGTGCCAGCAGCTTCCAGGGCTACTATGGCTACACCTTC
CASSFQGYYGYTF
>NA|TRBV14|TRBJ1-2|14|NA
TGTGCCAGCAGCCAAGCTGGTAAGGACTATGGCTACACCTTC
CASSQAGKDYGYTF
>few|TRBV7-9|TRBJ2-5|16|TRBD2
TGTGCCAGCAGCTTAGGGCTGCGGGAGGCAGGGGAGACCCAGTACTTC
CASSLGLREAGETQYF
>NA|TRBV5-1|TRBJ1-1|12|TRBD1
TGCGCCAGCAGCGGGACAGGGACTGAAGCTTTCTTT
CASSGTGTEAFF
>NA|TRBV6-5|TRBJ2-7|11|NA
TGTGCCAGCACTGTGGGCTACGAGCAGTACTTC
CASTVGYEQYF
>NA|TRBV19|TRBJ1-2|16|NA
TGTGCCAGTAGTATTCTCTATGGGGGGCCAAACTATGGCTACACCTTC
CASSILYGGPNYGYTF
>NA|TRBV7-8|TRBJ2-7|20|TRBD2
TGTGCCAGCAGCTTAGCAACTCCGTCTTCAATAGCGGGAGGGCCCAGGGAGCAGTACTTC
CASSLATPSSIAGGPREQYF
>NA|TRBV5-6|TRBJ2-3|15|NA
TGTGCCAGCAGCTTCTTTAGGGTTAGCACAGATACGCAGTATTTT
CASSFFRVSTDTQYF
>NA|TRBV14|TRBJ2-7|17|NA
TGTGCCAGCAGCCAAGGGGTCATTGGTCTGGTCGCCTACGAGCAGTACTTC
CASSQGVIGLVAYEQYF
>NA|TRBV7-6|TRBJ2-3|16|NA
TGTGCCAGCAGCTTAGTTTGGGCGACTACGCCAGATACGCAGTATTTT
CASSLVWATTPDTQYF
>few|TRBV7-2|TRBJ2-3|19|TRBD2
TGTGCCAGCAGCTTAGGATTAGGACTAGCGGGAGGGATTTCCGATACGCAGTATTTT
CASSLGLGLAGGISDTQYF
>NA|TRBV19|TRBJ2-1|13|TRBD1
TGTGCCAGTAGCGACAGGGGGATGGGTGAGCAGTTCTTC
CASSDRGMGEQFF
>few|TRBV29-1|TRBJ2-7|11|NA
TGCAGCGTTGAAATAGCCTACGAGCAGTACTTC
CSVEIAYEQYF
>NA|TRBV20-1|TRBJ2-5|10|NA
TGCAGTGGATTCAGGGAGACCCAGTACTTC
CSGFRETQYF
>few|TRBV2|TRBJ1-4|14|TRBD1
TGTGCCAGCAGTCCGAACAGGGGTTATGAAAAACTGTTTTTT
CASSPNRGYEKLFF